This T cell receptor beta chain was recovered during a study of spatial heterogeneity in lung cancer. As for the study in general: As counted in raw reads, each unique TCR and UMI combination appeared more than ten times on average.

The V gene end was trimmed by 3 bases and the J gene end by 0 bases; junction bases not matched to a gene: 8. Germline values: CDR1 LNHNV, CDR2 YYDKDF (reference sequence). There are 17 residues in the CDR3. As to time point: sample taken at primary tumor resection. Unsorted whole RNA of tumor, nontumor lung or frozen PBMC was sequenced. TCRdb redid the calling of the 5' RACE reads with MiXCR, one entry per CDR3 protein. This table has about 85,000 distinct CDR3 sequences, roughly a fifth appearing once. The sample was PBMCs, taken at surgery. The sequence derives from a male donor with early-stage non-small cell lung cancer. The chain links TRBV15 to TRBJ2-5, with 9 bases that match TRBD1. Written as DNA, the CDR3 is TGTGCCACCAGCAGGATACGGGGACAGGGTGACCAAGAGACCCAGTACTTC. Translating it yields CATSRIRGQGDQETQYF.